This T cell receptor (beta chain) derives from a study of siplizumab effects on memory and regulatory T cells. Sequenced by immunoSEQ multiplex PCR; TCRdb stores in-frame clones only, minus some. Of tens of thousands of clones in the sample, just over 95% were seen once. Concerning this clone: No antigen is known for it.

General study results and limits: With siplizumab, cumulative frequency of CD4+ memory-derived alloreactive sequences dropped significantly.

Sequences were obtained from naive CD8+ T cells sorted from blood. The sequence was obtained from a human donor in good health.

As DNA, the CDR3 is TGTGCCAGCAGCATGGGGGGTGTAGCCAAAAACATTCAGTACTTC. It is translated as CASSMGGVAKNIQYF. This chain links TRBV27 with TRBJ2-4, with D perhaps matching TRBD2 (6 bases). CDR1 is MNHEY and CDR2 is SMNVEV in the germline V gene (reference sequence). The V and J ends lost 6 bases and 0 bases respectively, with 12 bases between them. The CDR3 covers 15 residues.